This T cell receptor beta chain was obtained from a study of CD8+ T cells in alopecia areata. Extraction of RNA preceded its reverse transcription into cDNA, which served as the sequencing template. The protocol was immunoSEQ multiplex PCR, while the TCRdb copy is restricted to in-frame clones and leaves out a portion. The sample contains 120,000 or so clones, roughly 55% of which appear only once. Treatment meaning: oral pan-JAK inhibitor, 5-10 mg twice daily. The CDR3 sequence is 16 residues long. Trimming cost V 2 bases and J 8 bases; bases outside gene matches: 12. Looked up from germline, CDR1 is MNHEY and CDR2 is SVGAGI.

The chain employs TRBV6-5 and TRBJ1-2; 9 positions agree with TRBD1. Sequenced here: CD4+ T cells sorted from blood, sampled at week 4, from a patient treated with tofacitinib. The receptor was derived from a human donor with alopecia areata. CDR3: CASSYDGGTGNFGYTF. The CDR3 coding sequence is TGTGCCAGCAGTTACGATGGGGGGACAGGGAATTTCGGCTACACCTTC.